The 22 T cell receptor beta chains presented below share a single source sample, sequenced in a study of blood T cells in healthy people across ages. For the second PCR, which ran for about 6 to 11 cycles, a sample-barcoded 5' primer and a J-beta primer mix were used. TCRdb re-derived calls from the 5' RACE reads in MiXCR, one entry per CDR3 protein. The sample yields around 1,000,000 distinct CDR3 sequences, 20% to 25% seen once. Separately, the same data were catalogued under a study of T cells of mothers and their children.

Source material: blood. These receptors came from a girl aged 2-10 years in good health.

The CDR3 here is CASRVSAAEAFF. CDR3 in DNA: TGTGCCAGCAGAGTATCGGCGGCTGAAGCTTTCTTT. The chain employs TRBV12-3 or TRBV12-4 and TRBJ1-1; unclear D gene. CDR3 length: 12 amino acids. V dropped 6 bases and J dropped 6 bases, with 11 bases sitting between them.

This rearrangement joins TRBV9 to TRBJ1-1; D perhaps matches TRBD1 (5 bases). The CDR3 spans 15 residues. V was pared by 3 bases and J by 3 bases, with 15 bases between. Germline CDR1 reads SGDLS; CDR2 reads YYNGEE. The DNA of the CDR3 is TGTGCCAGCAGCGCGGGGGACCCGGCGGACACTGAAGCTTTCTTT. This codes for CASSAGDPADTEAFF.

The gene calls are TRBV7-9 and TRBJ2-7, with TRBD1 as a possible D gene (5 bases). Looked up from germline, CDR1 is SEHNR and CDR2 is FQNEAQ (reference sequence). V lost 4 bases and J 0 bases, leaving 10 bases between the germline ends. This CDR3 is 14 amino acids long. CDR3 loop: CASSSQGDSYEQYF. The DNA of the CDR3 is TGTGCCAGCAGCTCTCAAGGGGACTCCTACGAGCAGTACTTC.

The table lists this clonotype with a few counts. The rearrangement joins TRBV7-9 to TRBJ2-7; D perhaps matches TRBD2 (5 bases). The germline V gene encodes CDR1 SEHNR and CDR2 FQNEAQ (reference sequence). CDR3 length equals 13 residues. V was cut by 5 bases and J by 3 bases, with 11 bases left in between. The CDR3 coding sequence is TGTGCCAGCAGCATTGGACTGGACTACGAGCAGTACTTC. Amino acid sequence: CASSIGLDYEQYF.

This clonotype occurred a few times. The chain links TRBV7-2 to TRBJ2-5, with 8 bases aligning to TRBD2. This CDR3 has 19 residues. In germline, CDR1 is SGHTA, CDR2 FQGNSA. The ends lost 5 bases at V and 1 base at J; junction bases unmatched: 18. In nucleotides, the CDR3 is TGTGCCAGCAGCATAACCTCCCTAAGCGGGGGCCCTCCCCAAGAGACCCAGTACTTC. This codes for CASSITSLSGGPPQETQYF.

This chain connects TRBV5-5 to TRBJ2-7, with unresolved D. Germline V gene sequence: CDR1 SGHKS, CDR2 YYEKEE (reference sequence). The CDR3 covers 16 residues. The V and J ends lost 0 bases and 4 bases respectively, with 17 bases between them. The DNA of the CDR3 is TGTGCCAGCAGCTTGGAATCGTCCCCTGGGCCTTACGAGCAGTACTTC. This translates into CASSLESSPGPYEQYF.

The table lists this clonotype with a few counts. The CDR3 DNA reads TGTGCCGGGACAGGGGCAGAGTTGGACACCGGGGAGCTGTTTTTT. This sequence encodes CAGTGAELDTGELFF. The V and J genes are TRBV7-9 and TRBJ2-2; 10 bases fit TRBD1. This CDR3 contains 15 residues. Germline CDR1 SEHNR, CDR2 FQNEAQ (reference sequence). V lost 11 bases, J lost 3 bases, and 9 bases stayed unmatched.

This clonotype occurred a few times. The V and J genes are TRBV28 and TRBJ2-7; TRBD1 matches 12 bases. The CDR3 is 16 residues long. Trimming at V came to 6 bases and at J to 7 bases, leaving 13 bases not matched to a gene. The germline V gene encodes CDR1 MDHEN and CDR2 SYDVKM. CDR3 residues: CASRPAPGQGAREQYF. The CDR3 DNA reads TGTGCCAGCAGGCCCGCTCCGGGACAGGGGGCTAGGGAGCAGTACTTC.

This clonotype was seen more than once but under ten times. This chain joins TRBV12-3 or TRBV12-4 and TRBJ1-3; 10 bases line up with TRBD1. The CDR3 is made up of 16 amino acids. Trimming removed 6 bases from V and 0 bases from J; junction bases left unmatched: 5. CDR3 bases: TGTGCCAGCAGGTCGACAGGGGGCTACTCTGGAAACACCATATATTTT. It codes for CASRSTGGYSGNTIYF.

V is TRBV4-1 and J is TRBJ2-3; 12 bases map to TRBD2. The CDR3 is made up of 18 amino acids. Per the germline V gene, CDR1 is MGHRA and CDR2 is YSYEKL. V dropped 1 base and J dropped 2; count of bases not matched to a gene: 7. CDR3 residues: CASSQGAGTSGFTDTQYF. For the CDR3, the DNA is TGCGCCAGCAGCCAAGGGGCCGGGACTAGCGGGTTCACAGATACGCAGTATTTT.

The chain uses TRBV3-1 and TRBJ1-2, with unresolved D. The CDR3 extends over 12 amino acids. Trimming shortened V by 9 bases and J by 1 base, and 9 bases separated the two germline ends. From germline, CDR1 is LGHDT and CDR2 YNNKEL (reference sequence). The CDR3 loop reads CASTKSNYGYTF. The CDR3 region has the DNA TGTGCCAGTACGAAGAGTAACTATGGCTACACCTTC.

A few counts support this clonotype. The CDR3 DNA reads TGTGCCAGCAGTTTTTCAGCCTTCTATGGCTACACCTTC. This gives the protein CASSFSAFYGYTF. J is TRBJ1-2 and V is TRBV27, with D unresolved. Trimming cost V 3 bases and J 4 bases, with 9 bases left between them. This CDR3 comprises 13 residues. Germline V gene lookup returns CDR1 MNHEY and CDR2 SMNVEV (reference sequence).

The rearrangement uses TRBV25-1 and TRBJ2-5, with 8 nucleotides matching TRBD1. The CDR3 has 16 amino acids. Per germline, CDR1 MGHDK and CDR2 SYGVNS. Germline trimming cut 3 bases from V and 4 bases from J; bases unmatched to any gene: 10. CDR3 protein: CASSEPGGSGLETQYF. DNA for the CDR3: TGTGCCAGCAGTGAGCCAGGGGGCTCGGGTTTAGAGACCCAGTACTTC.

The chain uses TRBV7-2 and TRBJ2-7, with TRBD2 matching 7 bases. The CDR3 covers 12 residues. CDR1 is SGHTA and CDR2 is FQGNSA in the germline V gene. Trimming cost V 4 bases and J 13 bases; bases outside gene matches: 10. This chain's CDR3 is CASSSPSGGRYF. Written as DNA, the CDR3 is TGTGCCAGCAGCTCCCCTAGCGGTGGAAGATACTTC.

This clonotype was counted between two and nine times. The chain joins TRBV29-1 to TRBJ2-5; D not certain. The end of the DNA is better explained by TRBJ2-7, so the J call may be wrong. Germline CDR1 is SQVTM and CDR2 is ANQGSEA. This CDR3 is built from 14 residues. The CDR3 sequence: CSVEDREETYEQYF. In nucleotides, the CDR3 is TGCAGCGTTGAAGATCGTGAAGAGACCTACGAGCAGTACTTC.

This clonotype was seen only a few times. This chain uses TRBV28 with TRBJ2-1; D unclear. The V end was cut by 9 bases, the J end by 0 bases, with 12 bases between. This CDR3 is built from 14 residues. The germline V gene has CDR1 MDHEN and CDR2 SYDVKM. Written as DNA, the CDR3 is TGTGCCAGTGGACGCCTGAACTCCTACAATGAGCAGTTCTTC. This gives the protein CASGRLNSYNEQFF. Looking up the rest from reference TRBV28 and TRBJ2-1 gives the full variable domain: DVKVTQSSRYLVKRTGEKVFLECVQDMDHENMFWYRQDPGLGLRLIYFSYDVKMKEKGDIPEGYSVSREKKERFSLILESASTNQTSMYLCASGRLNSYNEQFFGPGTRLTVL.

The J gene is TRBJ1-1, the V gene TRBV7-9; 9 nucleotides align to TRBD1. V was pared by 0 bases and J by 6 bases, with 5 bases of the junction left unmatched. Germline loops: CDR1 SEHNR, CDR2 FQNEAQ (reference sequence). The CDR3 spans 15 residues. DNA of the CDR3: TGTGCCAGCAGCTTAGCCGGGACAGGGAATGCTGAAGCTTTCTTT. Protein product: CASSLAGTGNAEAFF.

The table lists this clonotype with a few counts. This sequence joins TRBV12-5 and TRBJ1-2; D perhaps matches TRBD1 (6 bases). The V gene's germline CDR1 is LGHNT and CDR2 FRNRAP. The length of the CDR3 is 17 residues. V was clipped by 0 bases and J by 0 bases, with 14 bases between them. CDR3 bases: TGTGCTAGTGGTTTGGTTCCGGGACACAGAGCTAACTATGGCTACACCTTC. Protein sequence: CASGLVPGHRANYGYTF.

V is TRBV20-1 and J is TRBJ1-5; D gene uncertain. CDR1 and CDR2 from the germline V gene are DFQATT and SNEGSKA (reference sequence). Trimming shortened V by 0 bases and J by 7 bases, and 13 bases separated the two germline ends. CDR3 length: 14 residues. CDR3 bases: TGCAGTGCTAGAGATCCGACCAGCGGACAGCCCCAGCATTTT. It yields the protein CSARDPTSGQPQHF.

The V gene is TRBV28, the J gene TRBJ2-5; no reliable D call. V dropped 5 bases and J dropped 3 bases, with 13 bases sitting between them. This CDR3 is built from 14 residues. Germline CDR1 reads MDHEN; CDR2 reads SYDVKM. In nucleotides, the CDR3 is TGTGCCAGCAGTCCCCTCCTACAAAAAGAGACCCAGTACTTC. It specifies CASSPLLQKETQYF.

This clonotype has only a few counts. CDR3 in DNA: TGTGCCAGCAGCTCGGACACCACCTACGAGCAGTACTTC. Residues: CASSSDTTYEQYF. The J gene is TRBJ2-7, the V gene TRBV7-6, with D possibly being TRBD1 (5 bases). The CDR3 runs to 13 residues. Per germline, CDR1 SGHVS and CDR2 FNYEAQ. Trimming took off 4 bases at V and 2 bases at J, with 9 bases between the two ends.

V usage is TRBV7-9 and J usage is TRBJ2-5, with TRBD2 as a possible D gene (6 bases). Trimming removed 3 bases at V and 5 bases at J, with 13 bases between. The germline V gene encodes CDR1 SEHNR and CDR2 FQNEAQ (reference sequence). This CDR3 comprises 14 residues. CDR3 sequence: CASSLSKGGETQYF. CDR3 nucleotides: TGTGCCAGCAGCTTGAGTAAGGGAGGCGAGACCCAGTACTTC.